The T cell receptor beta chain described here comes from a study of T-cell memory formation after mild COVID-19. Study-wide context: Largely, TCR clusters stayed within a single donor.

TCRdb called the 5' RACE reads again in MiXCR, with one record for every CDR3 protein. The repertoire has hundreds of thousands of distinct CDR3 sequences, approximately 21% of them found once; the top ten carry about 8.2%. Overall study findings and caveats: Contracting CD4+ clones lay largely in CM and EM, with CD8+ ones residing in EMRA.

This clonotype was seen a handful of times. No antigen is known for it. This CDR3 is built from 10 residues. Trimming left V 3 bases short and J 10 bases short, with 5 bases between. Per germline, CDR1 SGHTA and CDR2 FQGNSA. The TCR comes from an adult woman who had mild COVID-19 (a few samples of this study predate the infection). Cell type and time point are not known. Sequenced input: PBMCs or a T cell subset sorted from them (not recorded which). The rearrangement joins TRBV7-2 to TRBJ2-3; D call uncertain. CDR3 bases: TGTGCCAGCAGCTTCGTCGCGCAGTATTTT. Protein: CASSFVAQYF.